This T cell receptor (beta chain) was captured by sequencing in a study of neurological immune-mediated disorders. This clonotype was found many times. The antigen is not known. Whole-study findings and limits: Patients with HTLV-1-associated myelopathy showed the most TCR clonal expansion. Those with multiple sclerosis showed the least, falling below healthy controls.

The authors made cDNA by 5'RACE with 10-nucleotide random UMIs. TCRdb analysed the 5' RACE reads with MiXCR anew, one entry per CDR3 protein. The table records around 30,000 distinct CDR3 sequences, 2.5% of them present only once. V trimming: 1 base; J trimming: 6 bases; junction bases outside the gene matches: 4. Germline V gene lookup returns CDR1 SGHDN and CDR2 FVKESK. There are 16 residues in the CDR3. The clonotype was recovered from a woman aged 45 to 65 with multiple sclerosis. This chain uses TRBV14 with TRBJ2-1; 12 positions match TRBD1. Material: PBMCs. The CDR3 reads CASSQGDRGPLNEQFF. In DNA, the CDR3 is TGTGCCAGCAGCCAAGGGGACAGGGGGCCTCTCAATGAGCAGTTCTTC.